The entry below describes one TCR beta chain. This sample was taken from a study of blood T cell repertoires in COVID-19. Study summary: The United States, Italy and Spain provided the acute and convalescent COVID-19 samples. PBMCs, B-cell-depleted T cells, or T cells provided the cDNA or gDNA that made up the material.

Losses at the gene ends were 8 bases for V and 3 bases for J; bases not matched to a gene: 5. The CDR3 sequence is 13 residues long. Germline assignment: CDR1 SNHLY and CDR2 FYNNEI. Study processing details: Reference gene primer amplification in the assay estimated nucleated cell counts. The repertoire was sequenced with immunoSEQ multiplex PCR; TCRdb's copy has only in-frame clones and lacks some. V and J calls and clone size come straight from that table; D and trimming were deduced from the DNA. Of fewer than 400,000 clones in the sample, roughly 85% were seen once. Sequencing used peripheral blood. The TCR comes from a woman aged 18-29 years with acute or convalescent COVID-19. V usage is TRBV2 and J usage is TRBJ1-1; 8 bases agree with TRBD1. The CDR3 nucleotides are TGTGCCAGCGCCCAGGACAGGGACACTGAAGCTTTCTTT. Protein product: CASAQDRDTEAFF.